A single sample is the source of the 17 T cell receptor beta chains below, sequenced in a study of blood T cell repertoires in COVID-19. Profiled with immunoSEQ multiplex PCR; TCRdb holds only in-frame clones, not every one. The profile shows 150,000 to 200,000 clones, around nine tenths of them singletons. Sequenced: peripheral blood. The receptors shown here come from a woman aged 18-29 years who had recovered from COVID-19.

The V call is TRBV15, the J call TRBJ1-2; possible D gene TRBD1, 5 bases. The length of the CDR3 is 11 residues. V was pared by 6 bases and J by 6 bases, with 8 bases between. Germline values: CDR1 LNHNV, CDR2 YYDKDF (reference sequence). The CDR3 here is CATRGRNGYTF. CDR3 DNA: TGTGCCACCAGGGGGCGAAATGGCTACACCTTC. The variable domain in full, with the rest retrieved from reference TRBV15 and TRBJ1-2, is DAMVIQNPRYQVTQFGKPVTLSCSQTLNHNVMYWYQQKSSQAPKLLFHYYDKDFNNEADTPDNFQSRRPNTSFCFLDIRSPGLGDTAMYLCATRGRNGYTFGSGTRLTVV.

The V and J genes are TRBV7-6 and TRBJ2-5; the D gene is possibly TRBD2 (6 bases). Germline values: CDR1 SGHVS, CDR2 FNYEAQ. CDR3 length equals 14 residues. With 3 bases removed from V and 4 bases from J, the gap between germline ends came to 12 bases. The CDR3 here is CASSFGGQRETQYF. In DNA, the CDR3 is TGTGCCAGCAGCTTCGGGGGTCAGCGAGAGACCCAGTACTTC.

The CDR3 sequence: CASSHRAENTGELFF. CDR3 coding DNA: TGTGCCAGCAGTCACAGGGCTGAGAACACCGGGGAGCTGTTTTTT. The V call is TRBV9, the J call TRBJ2-2; tentatively, D is TRBD1 (6 bases). This CDR3 region has 15 residues. Deletions cut 5 bases from V and 1 base from J, with 12 bases between. Germline V gives CDR1 SGDLS, CDR2 YYNGEE.

The chain employs TRBV5-4 and TRBJ2-5; 8 nucleotides align to TRBD2. Germline loops: CDR1 SGHNT, CDR2 YYREEE (reference sequence). After removal of 2 bases from V and 0 bases from J, the junction contained 6 bases not matched to a gene. The CDR3 totals 16 residues. CDR3 region: CASSFGGGLHQETQYF. CDR3 DNA sequence: TGTGCCAGCAGCTTTGGCGGGGGGCTTCACCAAGAGACCCAGTACTTC.

This clone has a handful of counts. The genes are TRBV2 and TRBJ1-5; D gene unclear. Trimming removed 1 base at V and 1 base at J, with 5 bases between. There are 14 residues in the CDR3. Germline CDR1 is SNHLY and CDR2 is FYNNEI. CDR3 residues: CASSEGQSNQPQHF. CDR3 nucleotide sequence: TGTGCCAGCAGTGAAGGGCAGAGCAATCAGCCCCAGCATTTT.

This clone was picked up one time. This rearrangement joins TRBV7-3 to TRBJ2-1, with 10 bases matching TRBD2. The CDR3 is made up of 14 amino acids. V shed 4 bases and J 6 bases; nucleotides not matched to a gene: 3. Germline CDR1 and CDR2: SGHTA and FQGTGA. Here the CDR3 DNA reads TGTGCCAGCAGCTCAGGGACTAGCGCCAATGAGCAGTTCTTC. Translation: CASSSGTSANEQFF.

The chain has TRBV6-6 and TRBJ1-1; TRBD1 aligns across 7 bases. Germline V gene data show CDR1 as MNHNY and CDR2 as SVGAGI (reference sequence). Unmatched junction bases numbered 14, after V lost 6 bases and J lost 7 bases. The CDR3 is made up of 15 amino acids. The CDR3 here is CASSHSRDSAFEAFF. In DNA, the CDR3 is TGTGCCAGCAGCCACAGCCGGGACAGTGCCTTTGAAGCTTTCTTT.

The genes are TRBV4-2 and TRBJ2-3, with 12 bases that match TRBD2. CDR3 length: 17 residues. V was pared by 1 base and J by 3 bases, with 5 bases of the junction left unmatched. Germline CDR1 LGHNA, CDR2 YNFKEQ. The CDR3 DNA reads TGTGCCAGCAGCCAAGGCCAGACTAGCGGGAGAACAGATACGCAGTATTTT. This sequence encodes CASSQGQTSGRTDTQYF.

The chain carries TRBV6-6 and TRBJ2-7, with 10 bases that match TRBD1. Trimming cost V 7 bases and J 2 bases; bases outside gene matches: 5. CDR1 MNHNY and CDR2 SVGAGI come from the germline V gene (reference sequence). The CDR3 runs 14 residues. Here the CDR3 DNA reads TGTGCCAGCACCGGGACAGGGGTAACCTACGAGCAGTACGTC. It yields the protein CASTGTGVTYEQYV.

The chain combines TRBV4-1 with TRBJ2-3; 11 bases are a match to TRBD2. CDR3 length: 18 residues. Germline CDR1 is MGHRA and CDR2 is YSYEKL. J gave up 0 bases and V 1 base, and 6 bases lay outside the gene matches. CDR3 nucleotides: TGCGCCAGCAGCCAAGCAAGCATAGCGGGGGGGAGCACAGATACGCAGTATTTT. Amino acids: CASSQASIAGGSTDTQYF.

The chain has TRBV4-3 and TRBJ2-1; 9 bases agree with TRBD2. CDR1 is LGHNA and CDR2 is YSLEER in the germline V gene. The CDR3 consists of 17 residues. Losses at the gene ends were 0 bases for V and 7 bases for J; bases not matched to a gene: 10. The DNA for the CDR3 is TGCGCCAGCAGCCAAGATTCCGGGACTAGCTTCGATAATGAGCAGTTCTTC. Translation: CASSQDSGTSFDNEQFF.

This chain uses TRBV7-8 with TRBJ2-3; 11 positions agree with TRBD2. CDR3 length: 14 residues. With 7 bases clipped from V and 3 bases from J, the junction kept 3 bases outside the gene matches. CDR1 and CDR2 from the germline V gene are SGHVS and FQNEAQ. The CDR3: CASTGLAVTDTQYF. The CDR3, as DNA: TGTGCCAGCACGGGACTAGCGGTTACAGATACGCAGTATTTT.

This clone was recorded only once. The V call is TRBV7-2, the J call TRBJ1-5; possible D gene TRBD1, 6 bases. Between the trimmed V and J ends, which lost 5 bases and 11 bases, there was a span of 19 bases. The germline gives CDR1 SGHTA, CDR2 FQGNSA. The CDR3 consists of 14 residues. CDR3 loop: CASSENRVRGAQHF. Here the CDR3 DNA reads TGTGCCAGCAGCGAAAACAGGGTTCGGGGGGCCCAGCATTTT. The full variable domain, in which reference TRBV7-2 and TRBJ1-5 provide the parts outside the CDR3, is GAGVSQSPSNKVTEKGKDVELRCDPISGHTALYWYRQSLGQGLEFLIYFQGNSAPDKSGLPSDRFSAERTGGSVSTLTIQRTQQEDSAVYLCASSENRVRGAQHFGDGTRLSIL.

The CDR3 is CASSRGLVGTGELFF. DNA of the CDR3: TGTGCCAGCAGCCGAGGACTAGTAGGCACCGGGGAGCTGTTTTTT. The chain uses TRBV9 and TRBJ2-2, with TRBD2 matching over 7 bases. This CDR3 spans 15 amino acids. Germline V gene data show CDR1 as SGDLS and CDR2 as YYNGEE. The trim removed 4 bases at V and 4 bases at J, leaving 7 bases unmatched.

This clone appeared a single time. This chain joins TRBV7-3 and TRBJ2-3, with no clear D. Germline V gives CDR1 SGHTA, CDR2 FQGTGA. V was clipped by 4 bases and J by 4 bases, with 9 bases between them. This CDR3 is 13 amino acids long. CDR3 sequence: CASSSGYPDTQYF. CDR3 nucleotide sequence: TGTGCCAGCAGCTCCGGGTACCCAGATACGCAGTATTTT.

The rearrangement joins TRBV9 to TRBJ2-3; D is undetermined. The germline V gene has CDR1 SGDLS and CDR2 YYNGEE. The V end lost 3 bases, the J end lost 3 bases, and 17 bases lay between the germline ends. The CDR3 runs to 16 residues. The CDR3 sequence: CASSDDQYLVTDTQYF. CDR3 nucleotide sequence: TGTGCCAGCAGCGACGATCAATACCTAGTTACAGATACGCAGTATTTT.

CDR3 bases: TGTGCCACCAGTGATTTAGGTGGGGCGGCCCAATACCAGTTCTTC. As protein: CATSDLGGAAQYQFF. The rearrangement joins TRBV24-1 to TRBJ2-1; D might be TRBD1 (5 bases). Trimming stripped 1 base from V and 13 bases from J, with 19 bases between. The CDR3 runs 15 residues. Per germline, CDR1 KGHDR and CDR2 SFDVKD.